This T cell receptor beta chain is drawn from a study of T cells in Graves' hyperthyroidism and ophthalmopathy. The CDR3 loop spans 13 amino acids. V lost 6 bases to trimming and J lost 6 bases; unmatched junction nucleotides: 4. Germline CDR1 LNHDA, CDR2 SQIVND (reference sequence). RNA transcripts yielded amplified TCR beta CDR3 regions. HTBI primers were the set used in a first-round RT-PCR of the TCR CDR3. Each CDR3 protein is one row after TCRdb ran MiXCR on the multiplex PCR reads. The sample lists over 350,000 distinct CDR3 sequences, 11% to 15% occurring once. This clonotype was counted a few times.

The rearrangement links TRBV19 to TRBJ2-7; 11 bases map to TRBD2. The sequence was collected from a man in his forties or fifties with Graves' ophthalmopathy. The sample comprised blood. Written as DNA, the CDR3 is TGTGCCAGTAGACTAGCGGGAGCACGCGAGCAGTACTTC. Amino acids: CASRLAGAREQYF.